This T cell receptor beta chain was captured in a study of CD8+ T cells in alopecia areata. V was trimmed by 7 bases and J by 5 bases, leaving 18 bases between them. Germline CDR1 is SGHAT and CDR2 is FQNNGV. The CDR3 has 15 amino acids. Collection of lesional scalp punch biopsies and peripheral blood was performed in alopecia areata patients. Extraction and reverse transcription of RNA yielded cDNA as the sequencing template. Only in-frame clones appear in the TCRdb table, and some are missing; sequencing was by immunoSEQ multiplex PCR. This table holds 130,000 or so clones, around 49% found once. The clonotype comes from a human donor with alopecia areata. This chain connects TRBV11-2 to TRBJ1-5; a weak D match, TRBD1 (6 bases). Source: CD8+ T cells sorted from blood, taken at week 0. This CDR3 reads CASTSTGRLYQPQHF. The CDR3 DNA follows: TGTGCCAGCACTTCCACAGGGAGGCTGTATCAGCCCCAGCATTTT.